These 5 T cell receptor beta chains share one sample of origin, sequenced in a study of blood T cell repertoires in COVID-19. The assay was immunoSEQ multiplex PCR, and TCRdb's table has in-frame clones only and misses some. The sample consists of roughly 55,000 clones, roughly 87% of them appearing once. Sequenced sample: peripheral blood. These receptors were collected from a man aged 45 to 65 with active COVID-19.

V and J are TRBV10-3 and TRBJ2-2; 7 nucleotides match TRBD2. Germline lookup yields CDR1 ENHRY and CDR2 SYGVKD. The trim removed 11 bases at V and 3 bases at J, leaving 6 bases unmatched. The CDR3 totals 13 residues. The CDR3 region has the DNA TGTGCCTCCTCACGGGGGGACACCGGGGAGCTGTTTTTT. Amino acid sequence: CASSRGDTGELFF.

V and J are TRBV19 and TRBJ1-2; maybe TRBD1 (6 bases). Germline V CDR1 and CDR2: LNHDA, SQIVND (reference sequence). The CDR3 loop spans 15 amino acids. Trimming removed 3 bases at V and 4 bases at J, with 15 bases between. In DNA form, the CDR3 reads TGTGCCAGTAGTATGGAAGCAGGGGCCGCCTATGGCTACACCTTC. It encodes CASSMEAGAAYGYTF. Looking up the rest from reference TRBV19 and TRBJ1-2 gives the full variable domain: DGGITQSPKYLFRKEGQNVTLSCEQNLNHDAMYWYRQDPGQGLRLIYYSQIVNDFQKGDIAEGYSVSREKKESFPLTVTSAQKNPTAFYLCASSMEAGAAYGYTFGSGTRLTVV.

By sample share, this clone is large. The chain carries TRBV5-1 and TRBJ1-1; the D is unclear. Trimming removed 3 bases at V and 1 base at J, with 13 bases between. This CDR3 is 15 amino acids long. Looked up from germline, CDR1 is SGHRS and CDR2 is YFSETQ. CDR3 region: CASSSVAGRNTEAFF. CDR3 nucleotides: TGCGCCAGCAGCTCAGTAGCGGGTAGGAACACTGAAGCTTTCTTT.

V gene TRBV6-6 combines with J gene TRBJ1-1; 7 nucleotides align to TRBD1. This CDR3 has 13 amino acids. Trimming took 5 bases from V and 5 from J; bases not matched to a gene: 5. Germline V gene lookup returns CDR1 MNHNY and CDR2 SVGAGI (reference sequence). DNA of the CDR3: TGTGCCAGCAGTCAACAGGGGAGTACTGAAGCTTTCTTT. Its translation is CASSQQGSTEAFF.

There are a few counts of this clone. The chain carries TRBV4-1 and TRBJ1-6, with no clear D. Per the germline V gene, CDR1 is MGHRA and CDR2 is YSYEKL. CDR3 size: 14 residues. The V end was cut by 3 bases, the J end by 9 bases, with 12 bases between. The CDR3 DNA reads TGCGCCAGCAGCCAGATTTTACCGGGTTCACCCCTCCACTTT. Its protein is CASSQILPGSPLHF.